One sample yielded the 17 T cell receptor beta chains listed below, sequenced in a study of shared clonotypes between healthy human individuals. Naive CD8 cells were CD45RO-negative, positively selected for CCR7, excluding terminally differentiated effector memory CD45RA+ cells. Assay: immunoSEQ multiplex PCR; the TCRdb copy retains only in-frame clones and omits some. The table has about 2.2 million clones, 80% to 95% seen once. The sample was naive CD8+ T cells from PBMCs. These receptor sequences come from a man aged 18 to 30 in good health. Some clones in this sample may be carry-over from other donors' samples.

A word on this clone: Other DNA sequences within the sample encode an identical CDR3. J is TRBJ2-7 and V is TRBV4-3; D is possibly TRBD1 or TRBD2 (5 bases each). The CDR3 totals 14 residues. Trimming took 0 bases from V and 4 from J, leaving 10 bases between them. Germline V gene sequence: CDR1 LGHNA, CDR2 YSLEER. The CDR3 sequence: CASSQDRDGYEQYF. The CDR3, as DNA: TGCGCCAGCAGCCAAGACAGGGACGGGTACGAGCAGTACTTC.

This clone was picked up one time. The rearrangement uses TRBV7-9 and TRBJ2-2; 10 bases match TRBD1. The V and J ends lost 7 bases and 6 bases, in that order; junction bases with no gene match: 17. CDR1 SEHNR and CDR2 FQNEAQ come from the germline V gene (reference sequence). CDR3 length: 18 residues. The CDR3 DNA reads TGTGCCAGCAACCGTCCACTCCCGGACAGGGGGTCCGCCGGGGAGCTGTTTTTT. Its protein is CASNRPLPDRGSAGELFF.

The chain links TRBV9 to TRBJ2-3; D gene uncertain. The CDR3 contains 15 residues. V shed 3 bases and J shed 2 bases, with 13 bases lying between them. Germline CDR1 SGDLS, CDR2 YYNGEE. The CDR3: CASSAYNRPTDTQYF. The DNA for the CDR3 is TGTGCCAGCAGCGCTTACAACCGGCCCACAGATACGCAGTATTTT.

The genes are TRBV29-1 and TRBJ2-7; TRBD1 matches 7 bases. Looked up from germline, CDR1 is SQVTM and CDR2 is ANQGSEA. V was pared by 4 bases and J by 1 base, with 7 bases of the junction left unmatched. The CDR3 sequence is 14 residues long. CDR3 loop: CSVAGTENSYEQYF. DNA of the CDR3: TGCAGCGTTGCTGGGACAGAAAATTCCTACGAGCAGTACTTC.

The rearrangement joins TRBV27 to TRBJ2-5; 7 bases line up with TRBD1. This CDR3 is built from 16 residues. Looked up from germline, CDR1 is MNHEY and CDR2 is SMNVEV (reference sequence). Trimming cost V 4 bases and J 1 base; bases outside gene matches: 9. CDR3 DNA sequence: TGTGCCAGCAGTTCCCGGGACGCAGGGGGCCAAGAGACCCAGTACTTC. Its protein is CASSSRDAGGQETQYF.

CDR3 protein: CASSLAGLAGGRYEQYF. The CDR3 region has the DNA TGTGCCAGCAGCTTAGCGGGGCTCGCGGGAGGGCGTTACGAGCAGTACTTC. The J gene is TRBJ2-7, the V gene TRBV7-9; 9 bases line up with TRBD2. V shed 0 bases, J shed 4 bases, and the junction held 10 bases outside the gene matches. Germline V gene lookup returns CDR1 SEHNR and CDR2 FQNEAQ (reference sequence). The CDR3 runs to 17 residues.

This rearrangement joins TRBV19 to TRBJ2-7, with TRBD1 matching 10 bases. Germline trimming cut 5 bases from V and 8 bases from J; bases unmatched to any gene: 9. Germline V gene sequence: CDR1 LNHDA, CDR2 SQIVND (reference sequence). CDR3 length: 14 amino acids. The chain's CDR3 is CASSLGQGPTKQYF. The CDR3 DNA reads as TGTGCCAGTAGTTTGGGACAGGGGCCTACGAAGCAGTACTTC.

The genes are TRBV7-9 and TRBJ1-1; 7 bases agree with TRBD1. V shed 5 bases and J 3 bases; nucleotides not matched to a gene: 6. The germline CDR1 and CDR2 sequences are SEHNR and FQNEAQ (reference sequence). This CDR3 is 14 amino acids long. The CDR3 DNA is TGTGCCAGCAGCCAGGACAGGTACTACACTGAAGCTTTCTTT. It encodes CASSQDRYYTEAFF.

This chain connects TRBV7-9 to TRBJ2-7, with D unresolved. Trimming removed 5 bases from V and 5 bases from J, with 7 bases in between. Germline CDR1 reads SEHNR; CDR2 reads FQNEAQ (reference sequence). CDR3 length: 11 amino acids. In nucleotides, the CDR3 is TGTGCCAGCAGCGGCCCAGACGAGCAGTACTTC. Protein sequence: CASSGPDEQYF.

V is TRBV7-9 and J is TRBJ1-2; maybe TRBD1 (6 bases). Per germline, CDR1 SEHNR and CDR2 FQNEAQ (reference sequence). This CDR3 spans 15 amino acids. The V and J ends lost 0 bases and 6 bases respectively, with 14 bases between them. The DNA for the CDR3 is TGTGCCAGCAGCTTAGCCAGGGCGGACAGAGATGGCTACACCTTC. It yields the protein CASSLARADRDGYTF.

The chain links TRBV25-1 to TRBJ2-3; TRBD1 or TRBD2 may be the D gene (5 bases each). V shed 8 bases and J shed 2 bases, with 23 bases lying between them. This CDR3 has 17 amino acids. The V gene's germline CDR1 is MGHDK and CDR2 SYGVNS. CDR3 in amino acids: CASDPPGRTAPTDTQYF. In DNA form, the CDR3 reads TGTGCCAGCGATCCCCCGGGGCGGACTGCACCCACAGATACGCAGTATTTT.

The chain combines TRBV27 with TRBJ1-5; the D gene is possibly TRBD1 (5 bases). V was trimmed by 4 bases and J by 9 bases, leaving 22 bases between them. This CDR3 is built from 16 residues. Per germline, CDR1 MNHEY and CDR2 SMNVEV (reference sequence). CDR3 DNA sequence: TGTGCCAGCAGTTCTTTCTCTTTGGGGGTACAGTTGCCCCAGCATTTT. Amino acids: CASSSFSLGVQLPQHF.

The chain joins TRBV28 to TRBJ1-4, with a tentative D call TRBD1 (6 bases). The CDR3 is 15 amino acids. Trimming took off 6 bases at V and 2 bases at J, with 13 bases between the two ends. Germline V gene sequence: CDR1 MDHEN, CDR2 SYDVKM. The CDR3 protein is CASSRWTETNEKLFF. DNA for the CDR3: TGTGCCAGCAGCCGTTGGACAGAGACTAATGAAAAACTGTTTTTT.

Here the CDR3 DNA reads TGTGCCAGTACAGCTAGCCGGGATTTAATATTCTCCGAGCAGTACTTC. The encoded protein is CASTASRDLIFSEQYF. The chain combines TRBV19 with TRBJ2-7; possibly TRBD2 for D (5 bases). The germline CDR1 and CDR2 sequences are LNHDA and SQIVND (reference sequence). CDR3 length: 16 residues. Trimming took 7 bases from V and 6 from J, leaving 25 bases between them.

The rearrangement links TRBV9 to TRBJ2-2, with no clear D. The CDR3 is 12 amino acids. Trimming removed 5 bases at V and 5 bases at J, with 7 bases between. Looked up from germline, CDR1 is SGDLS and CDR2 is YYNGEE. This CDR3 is CASRTLTGELFF. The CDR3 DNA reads TGTGCCAGCAGGACTCTAACCGGGGAGCTGTTTTTT.

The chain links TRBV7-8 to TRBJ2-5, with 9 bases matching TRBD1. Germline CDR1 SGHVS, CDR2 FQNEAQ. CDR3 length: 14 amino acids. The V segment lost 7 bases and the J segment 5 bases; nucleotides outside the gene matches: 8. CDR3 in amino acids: CASNPRTGAETQYF. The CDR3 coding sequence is TGTGCCAGCAACCCAAGGACAGGGGCGGAGACCCAGTACTTC.

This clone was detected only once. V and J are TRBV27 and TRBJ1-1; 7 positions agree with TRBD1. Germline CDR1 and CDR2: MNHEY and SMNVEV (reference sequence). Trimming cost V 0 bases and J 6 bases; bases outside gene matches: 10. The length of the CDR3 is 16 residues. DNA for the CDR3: TGTGCCAGCAGTTTATCCCCCCGACAGGGTAACCCTGAAGCTTTCTTT. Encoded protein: CASSLSPRQGNPEAFF.